This TCR beta chain was documented in a study of CD8 T cells in Susac syndrome. This clonotype was seen only a few times. CD8+ and CD4+ T cells taken from blood had their TCR beta sequenced. TEMRA cells were FACS-enriched, with CD8+ and CD4+ T cells isolated negatively. CDR1 and CDR2 (germline): SGHAT, FQNNGV. The CDR3 runs 13 residues. V dropped 5 bases and J dropped 6 bases, with 12 bases sitting between them. Random-hexamer reverse transcription was applied to roughly 0.5 to 1 ug RNA. MiXCR, applied by TCRdb to the immunoSEQ multiplex PCR reads, yields one record per CDR3 protein. The sample carries 150,000 to 200,000 distinct CDR3 sequences, around 94% recorded once.

Sequencing used CD4+ T cells from PBMCs. The rearrangement uses TRBV11-2 and TRBJ2-3; no clear D. This TCR was sampled from a human donor in good health. CDR3 amino acids: CASSAHRTDTQYF. Here the CDR3 DNA reads TGTGCCAGCAGCGCCCATCGGACGGATACGCAGTATTTT.